The source of this T cell receptor (beta chain) is a study of cytomegalovirus exposure and HLA in healthy donors. Whole-study results and caveats: In a later analysis, HLA-associated beta chains showed higher expansion and lower generation probabilities than comparable chains.

For this clone: Its antigen is as yet unknown.

The PCR contained 60 Vbeta and 13 Jbeta primers. TCRdb's table, derived via immunoSEQ multiplex PCR, lists solely in-frame clones and lacks some. Seen here are some 110,000 clones, roughly 66% observed once, and the top ten hold about 4.3%. CDR1 is MNHEY, CDR2 SMNVEV, per germline (reference sequence). Trimming at V came to 4 bases and at J to 3 bases, leaving 14 bases not matched to a gene. The CDR3 extends over 17 amino acids. The sample consisted of PBMCs. This receptor was obtained from a man between 60 and 75 years old in good health and CMV-seropositive. This chain uses TRBV27 with TRBJ1-2, with 7 bases that match TRBD1. This CDR3 reads CASSSVLRQGRHYGYTF. The CDR3 coding sequence is TGTGCCAGCAGTTCTGTCCTTCGACAGGGCAGGCACTATGGCTACACCTTC.